The clone carrying this TCR beta chain was recorded once. These data come from a study of blood T cell repertoires in COVID-19. Overall study context: From T cells, B-cell-depleted T cells, or PBMCs came the material, which was cDNA or gDNA.

Original processing methods: Counts of nucleated cells, estimated from reference gene primer amplification, were obtained. Produced via immunoSEQ multiplex PCR; TCRdb's table is partial and in-frame only. The DNA was the basis for D and trimming; V, J and clone size are from that table. The table includes about 220,000 clones, about 90% detected once. This CDR3 contains 14 residues. V lost 1 base to trimming and J lost 1 base, with 8 bases between them. Germline CDR1 and CDR2: SGHVS and FNYEAQ. Source material: peripheral blood. This TCR came from a woman under 40 who had recovered from COVID-19. The chain is built from TRBV7-6 and TRBJ2-7; D gene ambiguous. The CDR3 bases are TGTGCCAGCAGCTTAGTAGTGAGTTCCTACGAGCAGTACTTC. Translating it yields CASSLVVSSYEQYF.